One and the same sample provided the 28 T cell receptor beta chains below, sequenced in a study of CD4+ T cells in melanoma. This table comes from immunoSEQ multiplex PCR, and its TCRdb copy is limited to in-frame clones, with some not included. The repertoire holds 9,500 to 13,000 clones, with around 62% as singletons. Sequenced input: cells from a culture (not recorded whether cultured in vitro). The receptor set was obtained from a human donor with melanoma.

This clone was counted a few times. The CDR3: CSVAWGAQGYTF. In DNA form, the CDR3 reads TGCAGCGTTGCCTGGGGGGCTCAAGGCTACACCTTC. This rearrangement joins TRBV29-1 to TRBJ1-2; perhaps TRBD1 as D (6 bases). V shed 4 bases and J shed 8 bases, with 14 bases lying between them. CDR3 length equals 12 residues. In germline, CDR1 is SQVTM, CDR2 ANQGSEA.

The V call is TRBV9, the J call TRBJ1-3; TRBD1 is a possible D gene (6 bases). The V end was cut by 1 base, the J end by 9 bases, with 11 bases between. The CDR3 covers 13 residues. Germline V gene lookup returns CDR1 SGDLS and CDR2 YYNGEE. CDR3 bases: TGTGCCAGCAGCGTAACGGGGGGCCGCACCATATATTTT. It specifies CASSVTGGRTIYF.

The CDR3 bases are TGTGCCAGCAGTACAACTTGGGCGGGGACCTACGAGCAGTACTTC. This sequence encodes CASSTTWAGTYEQYF. V and J are TRBV6-1 and TRBJ2-7; D may be TRBD2 (6 bases). V was cut by 5 bases and J by 2 bases, with 16 bases left in between. The CDR3 covers 15 residues. In germline, CDR1 is MNHNS, CDR2 SASEGT.

V is TRBV6-6 and J is TRBJ1-5, with 7 nucleotides matching TRBD1. The CDR3 contains 15 residues. V was pared by 6 bases and J by 6 bases, with 11 bases of the junction left unmatched. Germline lookup yields CDR1 MNHNY and CDR2 SVGAGI (reference sequence). The CDR3 DNA is TGTGCCAGCAGCCAGGGGGTGGTGTCAAGTCAGCCCCAGCATTTT. Translated, it gives CASSQGVVSSQPQHF.

This clone is categorized as medium-sized. The DNA of the CDR3 is TGTGCCAGCAGTGAGAGGGGCTATAATTCACCCCTCCACTTT. Amino acid sequence: CASSERGYNSPLHF. V and J are TRBV6-1 and TRBJ1-6, with a possible D match to TRBD1 (5 bases). With 3 bases removed from V and 3 bases from J, the gap between germline ends came to 6 bases. Germline V gives CDR1 MNHNS, CDR2 SASEGT. CDR3 length: 14 amino acids.

The chain joins TRBV29-1 to TRBJ1-4, with 9 nucleotides matching TRBD1. CDR1 and CDR2 (germline): SQVTM, ANQGSEA. J gave up 8 bases and V 7 bases, and 8 bases lay outside the gene matches. The CDR3 sequence is 13 residues long. The CDR3 sequence is CSGMGQGSEKLFF. CDR3 nucleotides: TGCAGCGGCATGGGACAGGGTAGCGAAAAACTGTTTTTT.

The V gene is TRBV4-1, the J gene TRBJ2-3; 9 positions agree with TRBD2. The germline V gene encodes CDR1 MGHRA and CDR2 YSYEKL. This CDR3 comprises 16 residues. With 1 base clipped from V and 4 bases from J, the junction kept 6 bases outside the gene matches. CDR3: CASSQAAGGRADTQYF. Here the CDR3 DNA reads TGCGCCAGCAGCCAAGCTGCGGGGGGGCGGGCAGATACGCAGTATTTT.

The chain links TRBV13 to TRBJ2-5; TRBD2 agrees at 7 bases. V lost 0 bases to trimming and J lost 5 bases; unmatched junction nucleotides: 3. This CDR3 is built from 14 residues. Per germline, CDR1 PRHDT and CDR2 FYEKMQ (reference sequence). This chain's CDR3 is CASSLGHGGETQYF. For the CDR3, the DNA is TGTGCCAGCAGCTTAGGCCACGGGGGGGAGACCCAGTACTTC.

This chain joins TRBV5-5 and TRBJ1-2, with 11 bases matching TRBD1. This CDR3 spans 17 amino acids. J gave up 3 bases and V 2 bases, and 9 bases lay outside the gene matches. Germline CDR1 reads SGHKS; CDR2 reads YYEKEE (reference sequence). CDR3 in DNA: TGTGCCAGCAGCTTATCAAGGACAGGGGGCGCGCACTATGGCTACACCTTC. Amino acids: CASSLSRTGGAHYGYTF. The full variable domain, completed using reference TRBV5-5 and TRBJ1-2, is DAGVTQSPTHLIKTRGQQVTLRCSPISGHKSVSWYQQVLGQGPQFIFQYYEKEERGRGNFPDRFSARQFPNYSSELNVNALLLGDSALYLCASSLSRTGGAHYGYTFGSGTRLTVV.

The CDR3 sequence: CASRYIGDSLNEQFF. The CDR3 coding sequence is TGTGCCAGCAGATATATAGGGGACAGCCTCAATGAGCAGTTCTTC. The chain carries TRBV6-1 and TRBJ2-1; TRBD1 agrees at 7 bases. Germline CDR1 is MNHNS and CDR2 is SASEGT. The J segment lost 6 bases and the V segment lost 6 bases, leaving 11 bases of the junction unmatched. The CDR3 consists of 15 residues.

The CDR3: CASSSTYGKTYGYTF. CDR3 nucleotide sequence: TGTGCCAGCAGTTCGACTTACGGAAAGACCTATGGCTACACCTTC. The chain is built from TRBV6-9 and TRBJ1-2; D is undetermined. Germline V gene data show CDR1 as MNHGY and CDR2 as SVAAGI. V lost 4 bases, J lost 4 bases, and 16 bases lay in between. The CDR3 sequence is 15 residues long.

V usage is TRBV4-1 and J usage is TRBJ1-4, with 7 nucleotides matching TRBD1. The CDR3 totals 16 residues. The germline CDR1 and CDR2 sequences are MGHRA and YSYEKL. After removal of 0 bases from V and 8 bases from J, the junction contained 9 bases not matched to a gene. This chain's CDR3 is CASSQDFGQVGEKLFF. The CDR3, as DNA: TGCGCCAGCAGCCAAGATTTCGGACAGGTCGGCGAAAAACTGTTTTTT.

The chain couples TRBV5-1 to TRBJ2-5; D is tentatively TRBD1 or TRBD2 (5 bases each). Trimming took 0 bases from V and 4 from J, leaving 7 bases between them. Germline V gene lookup returns CDR1 SGHRS and CDR2 YFSETQ. This CDR3 has 13 residues. The CDR3 loop reads CASSLGGAETQYF. The CDR3 coding sequence is TGCGCCAGCAGCTTGGGAGGGGCAGAGACCCAGTACTTC.

The V and J genes are TRBV6-5 and TRBJ2-5; 8 positions agree with TRBD2. CDR3 size: 15 residues. After removal of 5 bases from V and 1 base from J, the junction contained 6 bases not matched to a gene. Germline CDR1 MNHEY, CDR2 SVGAGI. CDR3 loop: CASSALAGLQETQYF. CDR3 bases: TGTGCCAGCAGTGCCTTAGCGGGACTCCAAGAGACCCAGTACTTC.

The CDR3 region is CASSPGRDSGNTIYF. The CDR3 DNA is TGCGCCAGCAGCCCAGGACGTGACTCTGGAAACACCATATATTTT. The gene calls are TRBV5-1 and TRBJ1-3, with no clear D. V gave up 4 bases and J gave up 0 bases, with 11 bases separating them. In germline, CDR1 is SGHRS, CDR2 YFSETQ. This CDR3 region has 15 residues.

This chain joins TRBV7-3 and TRBJ1-5; no clear D. Trimming took off 2 bases at V and 7 bases at J, with 6 bases between the two ends. Germline-derived CDR1 and CDR2 are SGHTA and FQGTGA. The CDR3 runs 12 residues. CDR3 amino acids: CASSLAGQPQHF. The CDR3 DNA reads as TGTGCCAGCAGCTTAGCAGGACAGCCCCAGCATTTT.

The gene calls are TRBV10-2 and TRBJ1-2; perhaps TRBD1 as D (6 bases). The CDR3 length is 15 residues. The germline CDR1 and CDR2 sequences are WSHSY and SAAADI. Deletions cut 5 bases from V and 4 bases from J, with 17 bases between. The CDR3 coding sequence is TGCGCCAGCAGTCCCGAGGGGGGGCTGGGCTATGGCTACACCTTC. The encoded protein is CASSPEGGLGYGYTF.

J is TRBJ2-5 and V is TRBV5-1, with 8 bases matching TRBD2. The length of the CDR3 is 15 residues. V shed 2 bases and J 5 bases; nucleotides not matched to a gene: 8. The germline gives CDR1 SGHRS, CDR2 YFSETQ. CDR3 coding DNA: TGCGCCAGCAGCTTAAGCGGGGGTACCGCGGAGACCCAGTACTTC. Its translation is CASSLSGGTAETQYF.

This rearrangement joins TRBV15 to TRBJ2-7, with 8 bases aligning to TRBD1. The germline CDR1 and CDR2 sequences are LNHNV and YYDKDF (reference sequence). J was trimmed by 3 bases and V by 3 bases; bases with no gene match: 7. The CDR3 sequence is 15 residues long. This chain's CDR3 is CATSRGGTGHYEQYF. CDR3 coding DNA: TGTGCCACCAGCAGGGGCGGGACAGGACACTACGAGCAGTACTTC.

The J gene is TRBJ1-6, the V gene TRBV7-3; D is unclear. CDR1 SGHTA and CDR2 FQGTGA come from the germline V gene. The length of the CDR3 is 16 residues. Trimming took off 5 bases at V and 7 bases at J, with 18 bases between the two ends. Written as DNA, the CDR3 is TGTGCCAGCAGCCGGCGGGCGGCAGGAGCGAATTCACCCCTCCACTTT. Translating it yields CASSRRAAGANSPLHF.

The DNA for the CDR3 is TGTGCCAGTAACAACCCACAGGGGGCAGGGGAGACCCAGTACTTC. Translated: CASNNPQGAGETQYF. The rearrangement uses TRBV19 and TRBJ2-5, with TRBD1 matching over 9 bases. The CDR3 has 15 residues. Trimming at V came to 7 bases and at J to 5 bases, leaving 11 bases not matched to a gene. CDR1 LNHDA and CDR2 SQIVND come from the germline V gene (reference sequence).

The V gene is TRBV7-2, the J gene TRBJ2-1; D possibly uses TRBD1 or TRBD2 (6 bases each). The CDR3 length is 15 residues. Germline CDR1 SGHTA, CDR2 FQGNSA. V was trimmed by 3 bases and J by 7 bases, leaving 16 bases between them. The CDR3 sequence is CASSFARGLGNEQFF. In nucleotides, the CDR3 is TGTGCCAGCAGCTTCGCCCGGGGGCTGGGAAATGAGCAGTTCTTC.

This chain connects TRBV5-6 to TRBJ1-6, with D possibly matching TRBD1 (5 bases). Germline V gene lookup returns CDR1 SGHDT and CDR2 YYEEEE. This CDR3 has 13 amino acids. V lost 1 base and J lost 13, with 12 bases in between. CDR3 amino acids: CASSLTTDLPLHF. The CDR3 DNA reads TGTGCCAGCAGCTTGACGACAGACTTGCCCCTCCACTTT.

A few counts support this clone. The rearrangement uses TRBV30 and TRBJ1-2; D unclear. Germline-derived CDR1 and CDR2 are GTSNPN and SVGIG (reference sequence). The CDR3 consists of 11 residues. V dropped 7 bases and J dropped 8 bases, with 14 bases sitting between them. In DNA, the CDR3 is TGTGCCTCCTCGATTGGAAGGGGCTACACCTTC. This gives the protein CASSIGRGYTF.

This chain joins TRBV7-9 and TRBJ2-6; a possible D gene is TRBD1 (5 bases). The V end was cut by 4 bases, the J end by 3 bases, with 10 bases between. Germline-derived CDR1 and CDR2 are SEHNR and FQNEAQ (reference sequence). The CDR3 sequence is 15 residues long. The CDR3 DNA reads as TGTGCCAGCAGCTCCAGGGTAGGTGGGGCCAACGTCCTGACTTTC. Protein: CASSSRVGGANVLTF.

This chain joins TRBV6-5 and TRBJ2-7; TRBD1 matches 8 bases. V shed 6 bases, J shed 2 bases, and the junction held 6 bases outside the gene matches. From germline, CDR1 is MNHEY and CDR2 SVGAGI. The CDR3 is 14 amino acids. The CDR3 reads CASRIGQGAYEQYF. For the CDR3, the DNA is TGTGCCAGCAGAATCGGACAGGGCGCCTACGAGCAGTACTTC.

In its sample, this clone was seen once. The rearrangement joins TRBV5-6 to TRBJ1-1; D is perhaps TRBD1 (6 bases). Trimming stripped 3 bases from V and 5 bases from J, with 26 bases between. The germline CDR1 and CDR2 sequences are SGHDT and YYEEEE. The CDR3 extends over 18 amino acids. CDR3 in amino acids: CASSSILFSDRTKTEAFF. The CDR3 DNA is TGTGCCAGCAGCTCGATCTTATTCTCCGACAGGACTAAAACTGAAGCTTTCTTT.

The chain links TRBV7-9 to TRBJ1-4, with 8 bases lining up with TRBD1. The CDR3 length is 12 residues. J was trimmed by 8 bases and V by 11 bases; bases with no gene match: 7. The germline V gene encodes CDR1 SEHNR and CDR2 FQNEAQ (reference sequence). CDR3 sequence (DNA): TGTGCCGGACAGGGATCCAACGAAAAACTGTTTTTT. Amino acids: CAGQGSNEKLFF. Complete variable domain (other parts from reference TRBV7-9 and TRBJ1-4): DTGVSQNPRHKITKRGQNVTFRCDPISEHNRLYWYRQTLGQGPEFLTYFQNEAQLEKSRLLSDRFSAERPKGSFSTLEIQRTEQGDSAMYLCAGQGSNEKLFFGSGTQLSVL.